The 32 T cell receptor beta chains below all came from one sample that was sequenced in a study of cytomegalovirus exposure and HLA in healthy donors. Here immunoSEQ multiplex PCR was the method, and the copy in TCRdb shows in-frame clones only, minus some. Of some 150,000 clones in the sample, just over 90% were seen once. Sequencing used PBMCs. These receptor sequences come from a man in his late teens or twenties in good health and CMV-seronegative.

This clone was found once. The genes are TRBV4-3 and TRBJ2-5; D perhaps matches TRBD2 (5 bases). Between the trimmed V and J ends, which lost 1 base and 4 bases, there was a span of 7 bases. This CDR3 contains 13 residues. Germline V lookup: CDR1 LGHNA, CDR2 YSLEER. CDR3: CASSQVRGETQYF. The CDR3 DNA is TGCGCCAGCAGCCAAGTACGGGGAGAGACCCAGTACTTC.

V usage is TRBV9 and J usage is TRBJ2-2; D unclear. With 4 bases removed from V and 5 bases from J, the gap between germline ends came to 15 bases. This CDR3 region has 15 residues. Germline CDR1 and CDR2: SGDLS and YYNGEE. CDR3 protein: CASSPAGEPTGELFF. As DNA, the CDR3 is TGTGCCAGCAGCCCAGCCGGAGAACCAACCGGGGAGCTGTTTTTT.

This chain uses TRBV11-2 with TRBJ1-6; D gene unclear. The CDR3 has 17 amino acids. Germline assignment: CDR1 SGHAT and CDR2 FQNNGV. The V end was cut by 1 base, the J end by 0 bases, with 10 bases between. CDR3 bases: TGTGCCAGCAGCTTAGTACAGAGTCCCTCCTATAATTCACCCCTCCACTTT. Amino acids: CASSLVQSPSYNSPLHF.

The V call is TRBV6-5, the J call TRBJ1-6; D is ambiguous. Germline V gene lookup returns CDR1 MNHEY and CDR2 SVGAGI. V was clipped by 5 bases and J by 0 bases, with 8 bases between them. This CDR3 is built from 15 residues. CDR3 in amino acids: CASSLGISYNSPLHF. As DNA, the CDR3 is TGTGCCAGCAGTCTAGGAATCTCCTATAATTCACCCCTCCACTTT.

This clone was recorded a few times. The chain has TRBV5-1 and TRBJ2-7, with D perhaps matching TRBD2 (5 bases). Germline V gene sequence: CDR1 SGHRS, CDR2 YFSETQ. The CDR3 is 15 residues long. Trimming removed 5 bases from V and 2 bases from J, with 17 bases in between. CDR3 region: CASRLGLQSTYEQYF. The CDR3 nucleotides read TGCGCCAGCAGGTTAGGACTCCAATCCACCTACGAGCAGTACTTC. Full variable domain (rest looked up from reference TRBV5-1 and TRBJ2-7): KAGVTQTPRYLIKTRGQQVTLSCSPISGHRSVSWYQQTPGQGLQFLFEYFSETQRNKGNFPGRFSGRQFSNSRSEMNVSTLELGDSALYLCASRLGLQSTYEQYFGPGTRLTVT.

The chain combines TRBV5-1 with TRBJ2-5; D remains ambiguous. CDR1 is SGHRS, CDR2 YFSETQ, per germline. The CDR3 is made up of 14 amino acids. V lost 4 bases, J lost 4 bases, and 14 bases lay in between. The CDR3 loop is CASSLSFLGETQYF. The CDR3 DNA is TGCGCCAGCAGCCTGAGTTTTCTAGGAGAGACCCAGTACTTC.

The chain couples TRBV11-2 to TRBJ2-7; D perhaps matches TRBD1 (6 bases). Germline lookup yields CDR1 SGHAT and CDR2 FQNNGV. This CDR3 spans 14 amino acids. V shed 5 bases and J shed 0 bases, with 11 bases lying between them. The CDR3 nucleotides are TGTGCCAGCAGCCGACAGGTGCTCTCCTACGAGCAGTACTTC. Translated: CASSRQVLSYEQYF. Based on the CDR3 plus reference TRBV11-2 and TRBJ2-7, the full variable domain is EAGVAQSPRYKIIEKRQSVAFWCNPISGHATLYWYQQILGQGPKLLIQFQNNGVVDDSQLPKDRFSAERLKGVDSTLKIQPAKLEDSAVYLCASSRQVLSYEQYFGPGTRLTVT.

The V call is TRBV2, the J call TRBJ1-2; the match to TRBD1 covers 10 bases. Trimming took 5 bases from V and 2 from J; bases not matched to a gene: 2. CDR1 and CDR2 (germline): SNHLY, FYNNEI. The CDR3 has 14 amino acids. In DNA, the CDR3 is TGTGCCAGCAGTACGGGACAGGGGAACTATGGCTACACCTTC. It is translated as CASSTGQGNYGYTF. The entire variable domain, with the rest obtained from reference TRBV2 and TRBJ1-2, is as follows: EPEVTQTPSHQVTQMGQEVILRCVPISNHLYFYWYRQILGQKVEFLVSFYNNEISEKSEIFDDQFSVERPDGSNFTLKIRSTKLEDSAMYFCASSTGQGNYGYTFGSGTRLTVV.

V and J are TRBV5-4 and TRBJ2-7, with 8 bases lining up with TRBD2. The CDR3 is 14 amino acids. Looked up from germline, CDR1 is SGHNT and CDR2 is YYREEE (reference sequence). Trimming removed 2 bases from V and 0 bases from J; junction bases left unmatched: 1. CDR3 sequence reads: CASSLLADSYEQYF. The CDR3 nucleotides read TGTGCCAGCAGCTTACTAGCGGACTCCTACGAGCAGTACTTC.

The chain couples TRBV27 to TRBJ2-1; possible D gene TRBD2, 5 bases. Trimming shortened V by 6 bases and J by 2 bases, and 14 bases separated the two germline ends. This CDR3 region has 15 residues. Germline V gene lookup returns CDR1 MNHEY and CDR2 SMNVEV (reference sequence). The CDR3 loop is CASSPLGSAYNEQFF. In DNA, the CDR3 is TGTGCCAGCAGCCCCCTGGGGAGTGCCTACAATGAGCAGTTCTTC.

The chain joins TRBV5-6 to TRBJ2-7; 10 nucleotides match TRBD1. J lost 2 bases, V lost 4 bases, and 3 bases had no gene match. The CDR3 loop spans 14 amino acids. The germline gives CDR1 SGHDT, CDR2 YYEEEE. CDR3 residues: CASSEDRGAYEQYV. CDR3 DNA: TGTGCCAGCAGCGAGGACAGGGGGGCCTACGAGCAGTACGTC.

In DNA, the CDR3 is TGTGCCAGCAGCGGGACTGCTGGAAACACCATATATTTT. Its protein product is CASSGTAGNTIYF. The V gene is TRBV6-5, the J gene TRBJ1-3; D might be TRBD1 (5 bases). V was cut by 6 bases and J by 2 bases, with 8 bases left in between. This CDR3 spans 13 amino acids. Germline CDR1 MNHEY, CDR2 SVGAGI.

The CDR3: CASSPHGTSGANTGELFF. The CDR3 DNA reads TGTGCCAGCAGTCCTCATGGGACTAGCGGCGCGAACACCGGGGAGCTGTTTTTT. The chain uses TRBV6-4 and TRBJ2-2; 11 bases agree with TRBD2. J was trimmed by 0 bases and V by 5 bases; bases with no gene match: 8. The CDR3 runs to 18 residues. CDR1 and CDR2 from the germline V gene are MRHNA and SNTAGT.

The chain links TRBV4-1 to TRBJ1-2, with 7 bases lining up with TRBD1. The CDR3 spans 15 residues. The ends lost 4 bases at V and 8 bases at J; junction bases unmatched: 13. The germline CDR1 and CDR2 sequences are MGHRA and YSYEKL. The CDR3 reads CASSLLRGTAVGYTF. In DNA, the CDR3 is TGCGCCAGCAGCCTACTCCGCGGGACAGCGGTCGGCTACACCTTC.

CDR3: CASNPGGSQETQYF. The CDR3 bases are TGCGCCAGCAACCCAGGAGGGAGCCAAGAGACCCAGTACTTC. V usage is TRBV5-1 and J usage is TRBJ2-5, with TRBD2 as a possible D gene (6 bases). CDR3 length: 14 residues. Germline CDR1 SGHRS, CDR2 YFSETQ. The germline V and J ends were trimmed by 6 bases and 1 base, with 13 bases remaining between them.

DNA for the CDR3: TGTGCCAGCTCCCTGGACAGTCTTGAAGCTTTCTTT. Residues: CASSLDSLEAFF. The chain links TRBV18 to TRBJ1-1, with TRBD1 as a possible D gene (6 bases). The CDR3 runs to 12 residues. From germline, CDR1 is KGHSH and CDR2 LQKENI. V lost 6 bases and J 7 bases, leaving 12 bases between the germline ends. The complete variable domain, with remaining parts taken from reference TRBV18 and TRBJ1-1, reads NAGVMQNPRHLVRRRGQEARLRCSPMKGHSHVYWYRQLPEEGLKFMVYLQKENIIDESGMPKERFSAEFPKEGPSILRIQQVVRGDSAAYFCASSLDSLEAFFGQGTRLTVV.

The chain employs TRBV5-1 and TRBJ2-7; 10 nucleotides line up with TRBD1. The ends lost 4 bases at V and 5 bases at J; junction bases unmatched: 6. Per germline, CDR1 SGHRS and CDR2 YFSETQ. The CDR3 loop spans 14 amino acids. The CDR3 DNA reads TGCGCCAGCAGCCTACAGACAGGGGGCAACGAGCAGTACTTC. Translation gives CASSLQTGGNEQYF.

The CDR3 DNA sequence: TGTGCCAGCAGTTTAGTCGCGGGGGGCACTGAAGCTTTCTTT. Amino acid sequence: CASSLVAGGTEAFF. The rearrangement uses TRBV27 and TRBJ1-1; a possible D gene is TRBD1 (5 bases). CDR3 size: 14 residues. Trimming removed 2 bases from V and 4 bases from J, with 11 bases in between. Germline CDR1 MNHEY, CDR2 SMNVEV (reference sequence).

CDR3 in amino acids: CASSRPGQDLPRGIPSHAQYF. CDR3 coding DNA: TGTGCCAGCAGCCGACCGGGACAGGACCTCCCTAGGGGGATTCCCTCTCACGCGCAGTATTTT. The chain is built from TRBV4-2 and TRBJ2-3; 8 bases match TRBD1. The V segment lost 4 bases and the J segment 10 bases; nucleotides outside the gene matches: 31. CDR3 length: 21 residues. Germline-derived CDR1 and CDR2 are LGHNA and YNFKEQ.

The rearrangement uses TRBV11-2 and TRBJ2-7; TRBD2 agrees at 9 bases. Germline V gene lookup returns CDR1 SGHAT and CDR2 FQNNGV. Germline trimming cut 5 bases from V and 4 bases from J; bases unmatched to any gene: 6. This CDR3 has 14 residues. For the CDR3, the DNA is TGTGCCAGCAGCCTTAGCGGGAGTGGATACGAGCAGTACGTC. Amino acids: CASSLSGSGYEQYV.

This rearrangement joins TRBV15 to TRBJ2-1; TRBD1 might be the D (6 bases). Germline assignment: CDR1 LNHNV and CDR2 YYDKDF (reference sequence). V dropped 10 bases and J dropped 4 bases, with 11 bases sitting between them. The CDR3 runs to 12 residues. Here the CDR3 DNA reads TGTGCCAGTGCACAGGGTTACAATGAGCAGTTCTTC. It specifies CASAQGYNEQFF.

This clone has a handful of counts. This chain links TRBV6-1 with TRBJ1-1; 8 bases align to TRBD1. Germline CDR1 MNHNS, CDR2 SASEGT. The CDR3 runs to 12 residues. Trimming cost V 3 bases and J 8 bases; bases outside gene matches: 2. CDR3 sequence reads: CASSERTGEAFF. In nucleotides, the CDR3 is TGTGCCAGCAGTGAGAGGACAGGGGAAGCTTTCTTT.

The CDR3 region is CSVDARGAAGANVLTF. CDR3 nucleotides: TGCAGCGTTGATGCTCGGGGGGCCGCCGGGGCCAACGTCCTGACTTTC. The genes are TRBV29-1 and TRBJ2-6; tentatively, D is TRBD2 (7 bases). Germline CDR1 SQVTM, CDR2 ANQGSEA. The CDR3 totals 16 residues. V lost 3 bases and J 4 bases, leaving 16 bases between the germline ends.

The genes are TRBV10-3 and TRBJ1-5; maybe TRBD1 (5 bases). The CDR3 runs to 15 residues. V was cut by 2 bases and J by 4 bases, with 12 bases left in between. Germline values: CDR1 ENHRY, CDR2 SYGVKD. The DNA of the CDR3 is TGTGCCATCAGTGAGGGGGGACTCTCTAATCAGCCCCAGCATTTT. Its protein product is CAISEGGLSNQPQHF.

Worth noting for this clone: The sample carries other DNA sequences with the same CDR3. V is TRBV9 and J is TRBJ1-3; unclear D gene. Germline V gene lookup returns CDR1 SGDLS and CDR2 YYNGEE. The CDR3 consists of 14 residues. The germline V and J ends were trimmed by 0 bases and 0 bases, with 4 bases remaining between them. CDR3: CASSVAGSGNTIYF. The CDR3 DNA reads TGTGCCAGCAGCGTAGCGGGCTCTGGAAACACCATATATTTT.

Written as DNA, the CDR3 is TGTGCCAGCAGTTCCGGGACTGCCACCTACGAGCAGTACGTC. This encodes CASSSGTATYEQYV. J is TRBJ2-7 and V is TRBV28; TRBD2 might be the D (6 bases). V was shortened by 4 bases and J by 2 bases, with 12 bases between the two germline ends. This CDR3 spans 14 amino acids. Germline V gives CDR1 MDHEN, CDR2 SYDVKM.

The chain couples TRBV6-5 to TRBJ2-7; D might be TRBD1 (6 bases). V lost 4 bases, J lost 3 bases, and 10 bases lay in between. Germline CDR1 MNHEY, CDR2 SVGAGI. The CDR3 loop spans 13 amino acids. CDR3 DNA: TGTGCCAGCAGTTCCGACAGGCTCTACGAGCAGTACGTC. Protein: CASSSDRLYEQYV.

The rearrangement uses TRBV25-1 and TRBJ2-7; D may be TRBD1 (5 bases). The ends were cut back, 2 bases at V and 6 bases at J, with 8 bases in the middle. The CDR3 is made up of 12 amino acids. Per the germline V gene, CDR1 is MGHDK and CDR2 is SYGVNS. The CDR3 sequence is CASSEQGIEQYF. DNA for the CDR3: TGTGCCAGCAGTGAACAGGGAATCGAGCAGTACTTC.

This sequence joins TRBV19 and TRBJ2-7; 10 positions agree with TRBD1. The CDR3 has 15 residues. Trimming took 2 bases from V and 6 from J; bases not matched to a gene: 7. Germline V gives CDR1 LNHDA, CDR2 SQIVND (reference sequence). This chain's CDR3 is CASSISDRGRGEQYV. CDR3 nucleotide sequence: TGTGCCAGTAGTATAAGCGACAGGGGGCGAGGCGAGCAGTACGTC.

V and J are TRBV7-9 and TRBJ2-1; 16 nucleotides agree with TRBD2. The V gene end was trimmed by 5 bases and the J gene end by 4 bases; junction bases not matched to a gene: 8. CDR1 and CDR2 (germline): SEHNR, FQNEAQ (reference sequence). The CDR3 is 18 amino acids. This chain's CDR3 is CASSPGTSGGGRYNEQFF. The CDR3 region has the DNA TGTGCCAGCAGCCCCGGGACTAGCGGGGGGGGCAGGTACAATGAGCAGTTCTTC.

CDR3 protein: CASLDLAGRSHNEQFF. CDR3 DNA: TGCGCCAGCTTGGACTTAGCGGGCCGAAGTCATAATGAGCAGTTCTTC. The genes are TRBV5-1 and TRBJ2-1, with 7 bases matching TRBD2. Trimming at V came to 7 bases and at J to 7 bases, leaving 17 bases not matched to a gene. The CDR3 has 16 amino acids. From germline, CDR1 is SGHRS and CDR2 YFSETQ.

This clone is a singleton in its sample. The chain has TRBV7-3 and TRBJ1-5, with TRBD1 as a possible D gene (6 bases). Germline lookup yields CDR1 SGHTA and CDR2 FQGTGA. The CDR3 covers 14 residues. Deletions cut 3 bases from V and 7 bases from J, with 13 bases between. The CDR3 coding sequence is TGTGCCAGCAGCTTCAGGGGAATCGTCCAGCCCCAGCATTTT. It translates to CASSFRGIVQPQHF.